The 13 T cell receptor beta chains given below trace back to one sample, sequenced in a study of T-cell memory formation after mild COVID-19. In TCRdb, the 5' RACE reads were re-called with MiXCR into one record per CDR3 protein. The data show 200,000 or so distinct CDR3 sequences, about 16% seen once. The sequencing input was PBMCs or a T cell subset sorted from them (not recorded which). The source is an adult woman who had mild COVID-19 (a few samples of this study predate the infection). Cell type and time point are not known.

This clonotype came up many times. V gene TRBV6-6 combines with J gene TRBJ2-7; a weak D match, TRBD1 (5 bases). Trimming took off 2 bases at V and 2 bases at J, with 16 bases between the two ends. The CDR3 totals 16 residues. Germline V CDR1 and CDR2: MNHNY, SVGAGI (reference sequence). CDR3 sequence reads: CASSYLALGRAYEQYF. CDR3 in DNA: TGTGCCAGCAGTTACCTCGCCCTGGGGCGCGCCTACGAGCAGTACTTC.

This clonotype was seen a handful of times. V is TRBV11-2 and J is TRBJ2-5; D call uncertain. Germline assignment: CDR1 SGHAT and CDR2 FQNNGV. This CDR3 is built from 12 residues. The V end lost 4 bases, the J end lost 5 bases, and 8 bases lay between the germline ends. CDR3 sequence: CASSSSAETQYF. The DNA for the CDR3 is TGTGCCAGCAGCTCCTCGGCCGAGACCCAGTACTTC.

The rearrangement links TRBV5-1 to TRBJ2-3, with D unresolved. The CDR3 loop spans 16 amino acids. The germline V gene encodes CDR1 SGHRS and CDR2 YFSETQ. V dropped 0 bases and J dropped 2 bases, with 13 bases sitting between them. CDR3 bases: TGCGCCAGCAGCTTGGGTCCTGGCGCATACACAGATACGCAGTATTTT. Encoded protein: CASSLGPGAYTDTQYF.

DNA of the CDR3: TGTGCCAGCAGCGTAGCTAGGGGCACAGATACGCAGTATTTT. This encodes CASSVARGTDTQYF. The chain links TRBV9 to TRBJ2-3; D remains unclear. Germline V gives CDR1 SGDLS, CDR2 YYNGEE. This CDR3 is built from 14 residues. V lost 0 bases to trimming and J lost 1 base, with 6 bases between them.

The chain employs TRBV5-1 and TRBJ2-1; tentative D call: TRBD2 (6 bases). The germline V gene has CDR1 SGHRS and CDR2 YFSETQ. The CDR3 spans 15 residues. V gave up 0 bases and J gave up 7 bases, with 14 bases separating them. CDR3 nucleotide sequence: TGCGCCAGCAGCTTGGTGGGGGAGGCTTATAATGAGCAGTTCTTC. Translating it yields CASSLVGEAYNEQFF.

CDR3 residues: CASSPGGQTEAFF. In DNA, the CDR3 is TGTGCCAGCAGCCCTGGGGGGCAAACTGAAGCTTTCTTT. This sequence joins TRBV12-3 or TRBV12-4 and TRBJ1-1; the D gene is possibly TRBD1 (6 bases). Trimming took 6 bases from V and 5 from J, leaving 13 bases between them. The length of the CDR3 is 13 residues.

This clonotype was counted between two and nine times. The chain joins TRBV20-1 to TRBJ1-2, with unresolved D. The V and J ends lost 1 base and 5 bases respectively, with 14 bases between them. Germline V lookup: CDR1 DFQATT, CDR2 SNEGSKA (reference sequence). This CDR3 has 14 amino acids. The CDR3 bases are TGCAGTGCTAGAGGACTAAATTTGGGTTATGGCTACACCTTC. Residues: CSARGLNLGYGYTF.

This clonotype has only a few counts. This chain uses TRBV20-1 with TRBJ2-5; the D gene is possibly TRBD2 (6 bases). Trimming took 0 bases from V and 1 from J, leaving 12 bases between them. CDR1 is DFQATT, CDR2 SNEGSKA, per germline (reference sequence). This CDR3 is 15 amino acids long. The chain's CDR3 is CSARDRTTAQETQYF. In nucleotides, the CDR3 is TGCAGTGCTAGAGATCGGACTACCGCCCAAGAGACCCAGTACTTC.

This clonotype was counted a few times. The gene calls are TRBV7-3 and TRBJ2-2; D is unresolved. The V and J ends lost 5 bases and 6 bases respectively, with 10 bases between them. The CDR3 sequence is 13 residues long. Germline V gives CDR1 SGHTA, CDR2 FQGTGA. CDR3 nucleotide sequence: TGTGCCAGCAGCCCAGTTGGATCCGGGGAGCTGTTTTTT. This translates into CASSPVGSGELFF.

This clonotype has a count of ten or more. The rearrangement joins TRBV29-1 to TRBJ1-2, with D perhaps matching TRBD1 (6 bases). The CDR3 covers 11 residues. Trimming pared 7 bases from V and 1 base from J, leaving 7 bases between. In germline, CDR1 is SQVTM, CDR2 ANQGSEA. CDR3 bases: TGCAGCGAGGGGGGTAACTATGGCTACACCTTC. Its protein product is CSEGGNYGYTF.

In this sample, this clonotype turned up a few times. The chain links TRBV5-1 to TRBJ1-1, with 7 bases fitting TRBD1. The V gene's germline CDR1 is SGHRS and CDR2 YFSETQ. The CDR3 consists of 15 residues. V shed 6 bases, J shed 4 bases, and the junction held 12 bases outside the gene matches. The CDR3 sequence: CASTPPGQSLTEAFF. CDR3 DNA sequence: TGCGCCAGCACCCCCCCGGGACAGTCTCTCACTGAAGCTTTCTTT.

This clonotype appeared a few times. The J gene is TRBJ1-5, the V gene TRBV6-1; D uncertain. Germline V gene lookup returns CDR1 MNHNS and CDR2 SASEGT. V was cut by 4 bases and J by 2 bases, with 9 bases left in between. CDR3 length: 14 residues. The CDR3 reads CASSANSRNQPQHF. CDR3 DNA sequence: TGTGCCAGCAGTGCCAACAGTCGCAATCAGCCCCAGCATTTT.

This clonotype was seen a handful of times. The chain has TRBV12-3 or TRBV12-4 and TRBJ2-1, with 7 bases matching TRBD1. V lost 5 bases, J lost 2 bases, and 6 bases stayed unmatched. The length of the CDR3 is 15 residues. CDR3 nucleotide sequence: TGTGCCAGCAGTGATAAGACAGGGACCTACAATGAGCAGTTCTTC. Translation gives CASSDKTGTYNEQFF.